Listed here are 23 T cell receptor beta chains from one sample, sequenced in a study of blood T cell repertoires in COVID-19. Generated by immunoSEQ multiplex PCR, the TCRdb table keeps only in-frame clones and is missing some. The data hold about 250,000 clones, with 80% to 90% observed a single time. Specimen: PBMCs or T cells enriched from blood (not recorded which). All receptors come from a man aged 40-49 years who had recovered from COVID-19.

The V call is TRBV7-3, the J call TRBJ2-5; 11 nucleotides agree with TRBD2. The V segment lost 1 base and the J segment 3 bases; nucleotides outside the gene matches: 10. Germline V gene sequence: CDR1 SGHTA, CDR2 FQGTGA. The CDR3 runs to 18 residues. CDR3 sequence (DNA): TGTGCCAGCAGCTTAAGACCGCTACTAGCGGGGGCCGAAGAGACCCAGTACTTC. Its translation is CASSLRPLLAGAEETQYF.

This clone was seen more than once but under ten times. V is TRBV6-2 or TRBV6-3 and J is TRBJ1-1, with D hard to call. There are 11 residues in the CDR3. Germline CDR1 and CDR2: MNHEY and SVGEGT. Trimming removed 5 bases at V and 4 bases at J, with 5 bases between. Here the CDR3 DNA reads TGTGCCAGCAGTACGAGCACTGAAGCTTTCTTT. It specifies CASSTSTEAFF.

As regards this clone: The same CDR3 arises from other DNA sequences in this sample as well. The V gene is TRBV19, the J gene TRBJ2-1; D ambiguous. V lost 2 bases, J lost 0 bases, and 8 bases lay in between. Germline lookup yields CDR1 LNHDA and CDR2 SQIVND (reference sequence). This CDR3 is 15 amino acids long. The CDR3 sequence: CASSIRGSSYNEQFF. The CDR3 coding sequence is TGTGCCAGTAGTATACGCGGCAGCTCCTACAATGAGCAGTTCTTC.

The chain has TRBV11-2 and TRBJ2-1; 10 bases are shared with TRBD2. Trimming took 5 bases from V and 9 from J; bases not matched to a gene: 16. In germline, CDR1 is SGHAT, CDR2 FQNNGV. This CDR3 has 17 amino acids. In nucleotides, the CDR3 is TGTGCCAGCAGCCCTACGAGCGGGAGGGTCTATCTCGGTGAGCAGTTCTTC. Protein product: CASSPTSGRVYLGEQFF. The whole variable domain, remainder taken from reference TRBV11-2 and TRBJ2-1, is EAGVAQSPRYKIIEKRQSVAFWCNPISGHATLYWYQQILGQGPKLLIQFQNNGVVDDSQLPKDRFSAERLKGVDSTLKIQPAKLEDSAVYLCASSPTSGRVYLGEQFFGPGTRLTVL.

This clone has a single count. The chain combines TRBV19 with TRBJ1-4, with 8 bases matching TRBD1. The germline V gene encodes CDR1 LNHDA and CDR2 SQIVND (reference sequence). CDR3 length equals 14 residues. Unmatched junction bases numbered 5, after V lost 6 bases and J lost 5 bases. DNA of the CDR3: TGTGCCAGTAGGGGACAGGCTATAAATGAAAAACTGTTTTTT. Its protein is CASRGQAINEKLFF.

This clone was picked up one time. V and J are TRBV23-1 and TRBJ1-4; D is undetermined. TRBV23-1 is placed among ORFs of uncertain function. CDR3 length: 14 amino acids. Trimming cost V 9 bases and J 0 bases, with 11 bases left between them. CDR3 nucleotides: TGCGCCAGTAGAGAGGAAGCAACTAATGAAAAACTGTTTTTT. Protein sequence: CASREEATNEKLFF.

The table lists this clone with a count of one. The chain joins TRBV7-3 to TRBJ2-1; D may be TRBD2 (8 bases). The germline V and J ends were trimmed by 5 bases and 8 bases, with 19 bases remaining between them. CDR3 length: 15 residues. Looked up from germline, CDR1 is SGHTA and CDR2 is FQGTGA. CDR3 protein: CASSRQGLVVDEQFF. Written as DNA, the CDR3 is TGTGCCAGCAGCCGACAGGGACTAGTGGTCGATGAGCAGTTCTTC.

The chain links TRBV19 to TRBJ2-7; TRBD2 is a possible D gene (7 bases). CDR3 length: 15 residues. The germline CDR1 and CDR2 sequences are LNHDA and SQIVND (reference sequence). Trimming took 2 bases from V and 0 from J, leaving 11 bases between them. CDR3 loop: CASSISGGVSYEQYF. The CDR3 DNA is TGTGCCAGTAGTATATCGGGGGGCGTCTCCTACGAGCAGTACTTC.

This clone was counted between two and nine times. The genes are TRBV20-1 and TRBJ1-5; maybe TRBD1 (6 bases). This CDR3 contains 15 residues. Trimming stripped 3 bases from V and 7 bases from J, with 19 bases between. Germline V gene data show CDR1 as DFQATT and CDR2 as SNEGSKA (reference sequence). CDR3 DNA sequence: TGCAGTGCTAGTGAAGGTCCTCCAGGGGAACAGCCCCAGCATTTT. It translates to CSASEGPPGEQPQHF.

The chain joins TRBV6-5 to TRBJ1-2; 8 bases align to TRBD1. CDR1 and CDR2 from the germline V gene are MNHEY and SVGAGI. This CDR3 is built from 15 residues. J gave up 1 base and V 5 bases, and 6 bases lay outside the gene matches. CDR3 amino acids: CASSRAGGVNYGYTF. CDR3 nucleotides: TGTGCCAGCAGTCGTGCAGGGGGCGTTAACTATGGCTACACCTTC.

This clone was detected once. V and J are TRBV20-1 and TRBJ1-5; 7 bases line up with TRBD1. CDR1 DFQATT and CDR2 SNEGSKA come from the germline V gene (reference sequence). V shed 3 bases and J 0 bases; nucleotides not matched to a gene: 5. The CDR3 is made up of 15 amino acids. The CDR3 DNA reads as TGCAGTGCTAGTTTGACAGGGTATAGCAATCAGCCCCAGCATTTT. Protein: CSASLTGYSNQPQHF.

In the case of this clone: This sample also contains other DNA sequences that code for the same CDR3. The CDR3 region is CASGLVLYEQYF. In nucleotides, the CDR3 is TGTGCTAGTGGTTTGGTGTTATACGAGCAGTACTTC. This chain joins TRBV12-5 and TRBJ2-7, with unresolved D. The CDR3 spans 12 residues. CDR1 is LGHNT, CDR2 FRNRAP, per germline. Trimming left V 0 bases short and J 4 bases short, with 4 bases between.

The chain joins TRBV11-3 to TRBJ2-5; 7 nucleotides align to TRBD1. The CDR3 is made up of 17 amino acids. Trimming at V came to 1 base and at J to 2 bases, leaving 10 bases not matched to a gene. CDR1 and CDR2 from the germline V gene are SGHNT and YENEEA. In nucleotides, the CDR3 is TGTGCCAGCAGCTTAGGATTGACAGGGTTGAGGCAAGAGACCCAGTACTTC. As protein: CASSLGLTGLRQETQYF. The full variable domain, in which reference TRBV11-3 and TRBJ2-5 provide the parts outside the CDR3, is EAGVVQSPRYKIIEKKQPVAFWCNPISGHNTLYWYLQNLGQGPELLIRYENEEAVDDSQLPKDRFSAERLKGVDSTLKIQPAELGDSAVYLCASSLGLTGLRQETQYFGPGTRLLVL.

The chain couples TRBV19 to TRBJ1-1, with no clear D. The V end was cut by 6 bases, the J end by 1 base, with 12 bases between. The CDR3 is made up of 14 amino acids. Per germline, CDR1 LNHDA and CDR2 SQIVND (reference sequence). The CDR3, as DNA: TGTGCCAGTAGACCGACACCTTCGAACACTGAAGCTTTCTTT. It translates to CASRPTPSNTEAFF. The full variable domain, with the rest looked up from reference TRBV19 and TRBJ1-1, is DGGITQSPKYLFRKEGQNVTLSCEQNLNHDAMYWYRQDPGQGLRLIYYSQIVNDFQKGDIAEGYSVSREKKESFPLTVTSAQKNPTAFYLCASRPTPSNTEAFFGQGTRLTVV.

This clone was seen a handful of times. This chain connects TRBV28 to TRBJ2-7; maybe TRBD2 (5 bases). The CDR3 consists of 15 residues. Germline CDR1 and CDR2: MDHEN and SYDVKM. The germline V and J ends were trimmed by 3 bases and 3 bases, with 15 bases remaining between them. The CDR3 nucleotides read TGTGCCAGCAGTTTCCCGGGGTCTCTCAGCTACGAGCAGTACTTC. This sequence encodes CASSFPGSLSYEQYF.

The V gene is TRBV3-1 (or the pseudogene TRBV3-2), the J gene TRBJ1-2, with TRBD1 as a possible D gene (6 bases). The germline gives CDR1 LGHDT, CDR2 YNNKEL (reference sequence). This CDR3 comprises 13 residues. Trimming removed 1 base at V and 4 bases at J, with 7 bases between. CDR3: CASSQGGGYGYTF. In DNA form, the CDR3 reads TGTGCCAGCAGCCAAGGAGGGGGCTATGGCTACACCTTC.

This chain links TRBV19 with TRBJ2-5; a possible D gene is TRBD2 (6 bases). The V gene's germline CDR1 is LNHDA and CDR2 SQIVND (reference sequence). Trimming shortened V by 6 bases and J by 1 base, and 27 bases separated the two germline ends. The CDR3 is 19 residues long. CDR3 sequence: CASRNPGDSGGSPQETQYF. The CDR3 DNA follows: TGTGCCAGTAGGAACCCCGGGGATAGCGGAGGTTCCCCCCAAGAGACCCAGTACTTC.

The chain recombines TRBV7-9 with TRBJ1-6, with a possible D match to TRBD1 (6 bases). Trimming pared 5 bases from V and 10 bases from J, leaving 18 bases between. Germline-derived CDR1 and CDR2 are SEHNR and FQNEAQ (reference sequence). This CDR3 comprises 15 residues. CDR3 bases: TGTGCCAGCAGCCTGGGACAACCCCATTCCTCACCCCTCCACTTT. Amino acids: CASSLGQPHSSPLHF.

The rearrangement joins TRBV7-2 to TRBJ1-3, with D unresolved. The germline V gene has CDR1 SGHTA and CDR2 FQGNSA. Trimming left V 5 bases short and J 4 bases short, with 9 bases between. There are 13 residues in the CDR3. CDR3: CASSAYSGNTIYF. Written as DNA, the CDR3 is TGTGCCAGCAGCGCCTACAGCGGAAACACCATATATTTT.

This chain uses TRBV19 with TRBJ2-5; D not certain. V was trimmed by 5 bases and J by 5 bases, leaving 30 bases between them. Germline CDR1 is LNHDA and CDR2 is SQIVND (reference sequence). The CDR3 runs to 19 residues. CDR3: CASSQYLFSAAPLHETQYF. CDR3 nucleotide sequence: TGTGCCAGTAGTCAATATTTATTTTCGGCGGCGCCGCTCCATGAGACCCAGTACTTC.

J is TRBJ2-7 and V is TRBV21-1; TRBD1, as called in the table, went unchecked against the DNA. TRBV21-1 is designated a pseudogene. The CDR3 consists of 11 residues. The CDR3 bases are TGTGCCAGCACCTGTCAGTACGAGCAGTACTTC. Its translation is CASTCQYEQYF.

The chain links TRBV4-2 to TRBJ2-3; D perhaps matches TRBD2 (7 bases). The germline CDR1 and CDR2 sequences are LGHNA and YNFKEQ. V was trimmed by 1 base and J by 3 bases, leaving 20 bases between them. This CDR3 comprises 18 residues. CDR3 coding DNA: TGTGCCAGCAGCCAAGTTGCTGGCGGAGGGGGGGCTACAGATACGCAGTATTTT. This encodes CASSQVAGGGGATDTQYF.

The rearrangement joins TRBV5-8 to TRBJ2-3, with D maybe TRBD2 (6 bases). Trimming removed 3 bases at V and 3 bases at J, with 14 bases between. This CDR3 comprises 15 residues. The germline gives CDR1 SGHTS, CDR2 YDEGEE. CDR3 coding DNA: TGTGCCAGCAGCTCGGGACTTGCGAGTACAGATACGCAGTATTTT. The encoded protein is CASSSGLASTDTQYF.